Below, 4 T cell receptor beta chains from the same sample are listed, as sequenced in a study of shared clonotypes between healthy human individuals (dated by TCRdb to about 2020). The library was built by means of the immunoSEQ multiplex PCR assay. Drawn from immuneACCESS, this table holds only the in-frame rearrangements with V and J called that TCRdb kept. Clones are partly lost; checked studies trace under half to an unresolved V gene and leave the rest unexplained. The sample has millions of clones on record, approximately 95% of them singletons. The leading ten clones occupy 0.39% of the sample. Sequenced input: naive CD4+ T cells from PBMCs. The cell subset or site label corresponds to: CD45RA+ positively selected. All receptors come from a man younger than 30 in good health. Some clones in this sample may be carry-over from other donors' samples.

The V and J genes are TRBV10-3 and TRBJ2-3, with 10 positions matching TRBD1. CDR1 and CDR2 (germline): ENHRY, SYGVKD. This CDR3 spans 15 amino acids. V was clipped by 3 bases and J by 4 bases; unmatched bases: 4. CDR3 DNA sequence: TGTGCCATCAGTGAACGGGACAGGGGTCCAGATACGCAGTATTTT. It encodes CAISERDRGPDTQYF.

The chain employs TRBV9 and TRBJ1-3; perhaps TRBD1 as D (5 bases). The CDR3 is made up of 16 amino acids. Germline loops: CDR1 SGDLS, CDR2 YYNGEE. V lost 4 bases and J lost 4, with 18 bases in between. CDR3 region: CASSPFGGTQGNTIYF. Here the CDR3 DNA reads TGTGCCAGCAGCCCCTTTGGTGGGACTCAGGGAAACACCATATATTTT.

The chain carries TRBV7-8 and TRBJ1-5; 7 bases are a match to TRBD1. The germline gives CDR1 SGHVS, CDR2 FQNEAQ. With V trimmed by 4 bases and J by 6 bases, 3 bases remained unmatched. The CDR3 consists of 13 residues. CDR3 amino acids: CASSSTGAQPQHF. The CDR3 DNA reads TGTGCCAGCAGCTCTACAGGGGCTCAGCCCCAGCATTTT.

Details on this clone: This specimen includes other DNA sequences encoding the same CDR3. The genes are TRBV9 and TRBJ2-5; weak D call: TRBD2 (5 bases). Germline values: CDR1 SGDLS, CDR2 YYNGEE. Trimming took off 5 bases at V and 1 base at J, with 9 bases between the two ends. CDR3 length equals 13 residues. The CDR3 DNA reads as TGTGCCAGCAGTCCGACTACCCAAGAGACCCAGTACTTC. Translating gives CASSPTTQETQYF. Full variable domain (outside the CDR3, taken from reference TRBV9 and TRBJ2-5): DSGVTQTPKHLITATGQRVTLRCSPRSGDLSVYWYQQSLDQGLQFLIQYYNGEERAKGNILERFSAQQFPDLHSELNLSSLELGDSALYFCASSPTTQETQYFGPGTRLLVL.